These 23 T cell receptor beta chains share one sample of origin, sequenced in a study of blood T cell repertoires in COVID-19. TCRdb's table, derived via immunoSEQ multiplex PCR, lists solely in-frame clones and lacks some. This sample has 120,000 to 150,000 clones; about 84% occur once, and the top ten carry over 10%. Sequenced: peripheral blood. The source is a man aged 55 to 70 with active or convalescent COVID-19.

There are a few counts of this clone. This chain connects TRBV12-3 or TRBV12-4 to TRBJ2-2; no definite D call. V lost 3 bases and J lost 5, with 7 bases in between. The CDR3 extends over 13 amino acids. This chain's CDR3 is CASSFSETGELFF. The DNA of the CDR3 is TGTGCCAGCAGTTTCAGCGAGACCGGGGAGCTGTTTTTT.

This clone was observed a single time. The chain has TRBV6-5 and TRBJ1-2; 11 nucleotides line up with TRBD1. The germline gives CDR1 MNHEY, CDR2 SVGAGI. This CDR3 has 15 residues. Losses at the gene ends were 7 bases for V and 7 bases for J; bases not matched to a gene: 11. For the CDR3, the DNA is TGTGCCAGCATTAAATCTGGACAGGGGGCAGTTGGCTACACCTTC. Translated, it gives CASIKSGQGAVGYTF.

The rearrangement uses TRBV3-1 (or the pseudogene TRBV3-2) and TRBJ2-2, with a weak D call TRBD2 (6 bases). In germline, CDR1 is LGHDT, CDR2 YNNKEL (reference sequence). The CDR3 is 19 residues long. Between the trimmed V and J ends, which lost 1 base and 1 base, there was a span of 19 bases. In DNA, the CDR3 is TGTGCCAGCAGCCAAGTCTGGGGCAGGGAGGAGGGGAACACCGGGGAGCTGTTTTTT. Its protein is CASSQVWGREEGNTGELFF.

The chain recombines TRBV19 with TRBJ2-1, with TRBD2 matching over 11 bases. The V segment lost 5 bases and the J segment 4 bases; nucleotides outside the gene matches: 13. Germline V gene lookup returns CDR1 LNHDA and CDR2 SQIVND (reference sequence). The CDR3 contains 18 residues. The CDR3 is CASSLRLAGSLLYNEQFF. In DNA, the CDR3 is TGTGCCAGTAGTCTACGACTAGCGGGGTCCTTACTTTACAATGAGCAGTTCTTC.

The CDR3 spells CASSSRKTRLAAGELFF. As DNA, the CDR3 is TGTGCCAGTAGCAGCAGGAAAACTCGACTAGCGGCCGGGGAGCTGTTTTTT. This rearrangement joins TRBV19 to TRBJ2-2; 9 bases are shared with TRBD2. The V and J ends lost 6 bases and 6 bases, in that order; junction bases with no gene match: 14. The CDR3 contains 17 residues. Germline CDR1 LNHDA, CDR2 SQIVND (reference sequence).

The chain links TRBV3-1 (or the pseudogene TRBV3-2) to TRBJ2-2, with TRBD2 identical over 12 bases. V lost 0 bases to trimming and J lost 4 bases; unmatched junction nucleotides: 12. Germline loops: CDR1 LGHDT, CDR2 YNNKEL (reference sequence). This CDR3 has 20 amino acids. The CDR3 DNA follows: TGTGCCAGCAGCCAAGAGAACAGGGTCCTAGCGGGAGGGCCCACCGGGGAGCTGTTTTTT. Protein: CASSQENRVLAGGPTGELFF.

This chain connects TRBV18 to TRBJ2-7; 10 positions agree with TRBD1. The germline V gene has CDR1 KGHSH and CDR2 LQKENI. This CDR3 spans 15 amino acids. Trimming removed 6 bases from V and 7 bases from J; junction bases left unmatched: 12. The CDR3 DNA reads TGTGCCAGCTCCCAAGACCGACAGGGGGCAGGTGAGCAGTACTTC. This translates into CASSQDRQGAGEQYF.

The J gene is TRBJ2-7, the V gene TRBV3-1 (or the pseudogene TRBV3-2); D is uncertain. CDR1 is LGHDT, CDR2 YNNKEL, per germline (reference sequence). This CDR3 contains 16 residues. Trimming took 2 bases from V and 0 from J, leaving 14 bases between them. The CDR3 is CASSQNVAASSYEQYF. CDR3 coding DNA: TGTGCCAGCAGCCAAAACGTGGCCGCCAGCTCCTACGAGCAGTACTTC.

This chain uses TRBV9 with TRBJ1-5, with D unclear. The V end was cut by 0 bases, the J end by 6 bases, with 10 bases between. Germline CDR1 is SGDLS and CDR2 is YYNGEE. The CDR3 is 14 amino acids. The CDR3 DNA is TGTGCCAGCAGCGTAGGTCCGGCGGGTCAGCCCCAGCATTTT. Its protein product is CASSVGPAGQPQHF.

This clone was seen just once. This rearrangement joins TRBV4-1 to TRBJ2-7, with 11 positions matching TRBD2. V lost 3 bases and J lost 6; bases outside the gene matches: 4. The CDR3 is 14 residues long. Germline loops: CDR1 MGHRA, CDR2 YSYEKL. The CDR3 protein is CASSQRTSGREQYF. The DNA for the CDR3 is TGCGCCAGCAGCCAGAGGACTAGCGGGCGCGAGCAGTACTTC.

This clone appeared once. This sequence joins TRBV28 and TRBJ1-2; D gene ambiguous. The germline V and J ends were trimmed by 3 bases and 0 bases, with 8 bases remaining between them. Germline V gene sequence: CDR1 MDHEN, CDR2 SYDVKM. This CDR3 has 14 residues. The CDR3 spells CASSLRQSNYGYTF. DNA of the CDR3: TGTGCCAGCAGTTTGCGGCAGTCTAACTATGGCTACACCTTC.

J is TRBJ1-3 and V is TRBV5-6; TRBD1 is a possible D gene (5 bases). Between the trimmed V and J ends, which lost 4 bases and 0 bases, there was a span of 11 bases. Germline-derived CDR1 and CDR2 are SGHDT and YYEEEE. The CDR3 contains 15 residues. The DNA for the CDR3 is TGTGCCAGCAGCCCCACAGGCCGCTCTGGAAACACCATATATTTT. Amino acids: CASSPTGRSGNTIYF.

The genes are TRBV4-1 and TRBJ2-7; 8 bases align to TRBD1. This CDR3 region has 15 residues. CDR1 MGHRA and CDR2 YSYEKL come from the germline V gene. Unmatched junction bases numbered 12, after V lost 4 bases and J lost 7 bases. In DNA form, the CDR3 reads TGCGCCAGCAGCCGCGGGGAGCAGGGGGCGGGAGAGCAGTACTTC. Protein product: CASSRGEQGAGEQYF.

This chain joins TRBV7-9 and TRBJ1-2; D is perhaps TRBD1 (5 bases). This CDR3 has 14 residues. The V and J ends lost 0 bases and 3 bases respectively, with 8 bases between them. CDR1 and CDR2 from the germline V gene are SEHNR and FQNEAQ (reference sequence). CDR3 coding DNA: TGTGCCAGCAGCTTAGCTCGGGGGGACTATGGCTACACCTTC. This codes for CASSLARGDYGYTF.

The chain joins TRBV27 to TRBJ2-7, with D hard to call. CDR3 length equals 15 residues. In germline, CDR1 is MNHEY, CDR2 SMNVEV (reference sequence). The germline V and J ends were trimmed by 5 bases and 4 bases, with 18 bases remaining between them. The CDR3 loop reads CASSPPGSGRYEQYF. The DNA of the CDR3 is TGTGCCAGCAGTCCGCCCGGATCAGGAAGGTACGAGCAGTACTTC.

In this sample, this clone turned up a few times. The chain recombines TRBV6-5 with TRBJ2-7; TRBD1 aligns across 10 bases. The CDR3 contains 14 residues. The trim removed 6 bases at V and 2 bases at J, leaving 4 bases unmatched. Germline V gene lookup returns CDR1 MNHEY and CDR2 SVGAGI. The CDR3 reads CASRTGQGAYEQYF. The DNA of the CDR3 is TGTGCCAGCAGAACAGGACAGGGGGCCTACGAGCAGTACTTC.

The genes are TRBV28 and TRBJ2-6; 9 nucleotides match TRBD2. V shed 4 bases and J 0 bases; nucleotides not matched to a gene: 13. The length of the CDR3 is 20 residues. Germline V gene sequence: CDR1 MDHEN, CDR2 SYDVKM. The CDR3 reads CASSSPPSGVSRSGANVLTF. CDR3 DNA sequence: TGTGCCAGCAGTTCTCCGCCTAGCGGGGTTTCCCGCTCTGGGGCCAACGTCCTGACTTTC.

The chain has TRBV20-1 and TRBJ2-7, with D possibly being TRBD2 (6 bases). V lost 3 bases and J 5 bases, leaving 11 bases between the germline ends. Per the germline V gene, CDR1 is DFQATT and CDR2 is SNEGSKA (reference sequence). The CDR3 totals 12 residues. The DNA of the CDR3 is TGCAGTGCTAGTGTCGGGAGCAACGAGCAGTACTTC. Translating it yields CSASVGSNEQYF.

The chain couples TRBV5-1 to TRBJ2-1; 7 bases agree with TRBD1. V lost 0 bases and J lost 11; bases outside the gene matches: 5. The CDR3 extends over 13 amino acids. Germline V gene sequence: CDR1 SGHRS, CDR2 YFSETQ. CDR3 in amino acids: CASSLEARGQQFF. DNA for the CDR3: TGCGCCAGCAGCTTGGAGGCGAGGGGGCAGCAGTTCTTC.

This chain uses TRBV4-3 with TRBJ2-7; 8 nucleotides match TRBD2. Germline assignment: CDR1 LGHNA and CDR2 YSLEER. V gave up 3 bases and J gave up 2 bases; unmatched junction bases: 3. The CDR3 covers 14 residues. The CDR3 nucleotides are TGCGCCAGCAGCCATACTAGCGGCGCCTACGAGCAGTACTTC. Encoded protein: CASSHTSGAYEQYF.

The chain carries TRBV25-1 and TRBJ2-1, with 12 bases fitting TRBD2. Per the germline V gene, CDR1 is MGHDK and CDR2 is SYGVNS. The ends lost 3 bases at V and 8 bases at J; junction bases unmatched: 8. The CDR3 runs 16 residues. The CDR3 is CASSDPTSGRKDEQFF. The CDR3 DNA is TGTGCCAGCAGTGACCCGACTAGCGGGAGAAAGGATGAGCAGTTCTTC.

The genes are TRBV9 and TRBJ1-2; weak D call: TRBD1 (5 bases). V dropped 0 bases and J dropped 3 bases, with 9 bases sitting between them. Germline values: CDR1 SGDLS, CDR2 YYNGEE. There are 14 residues in the CDR3. CDR3: CASSVGIRDYGYTF. As DNA, the CDR3 is TGTGCCAGCAGCGTAGGGATCAGGGACTATGGCTACACCTTC.

The rearrangement joins TRBV27 to TRBJ2-1; D may be TRBD2 (5 bases). V shed 7 bases and J shed 0 bases, with 16 bases lying between them. Germline-derived CDR1 and CDR2 are MNHEY and SMNVEV (reference sequence). The CDR3 is 16 amino acids. The CDR3 protein is CASTTVRASSYNEQFF. The CDR3 nucleotides read TGTGCCAGCACCACCGTGAGGGCGAGCTCCTACAATGAGCAGTTCTTC.